A single sample is the source of the 26 T cell receptor beta chains below, sequenced in a study of control samples from healthy donors and cancer patients. Only in-frame clones appear in the TCRdb table, and some are missing; sequencing was by immunoSEQ multiplex PCR. The table lists 90,000 to 100,000 clones, about nine tenths of them singletons. The sequenced sample was blood. All receptors derive from a woman in her sixties or seventies in good health.

The chain carries TRBV28 and TRBJ1-1; TRBD1 is a possible D gene (5 bases). CDR1 and CDR2 (germline): MDHEN, SYDVKM. Trimming took off 2 bases at V and 5 bases at J, with 12 bases between the two ends. The CDR3 runs to 14 residues. The CDR3 bases are TGTGCCAGCAGTTTAGTACAGGCAAGGACTGAAGCTTTCTTT. It encodes CASSLVQARTEAFF. Full variable domain (outside the CDR3, taken from reference TRBV28 and TRBJ1-1): DVKVTQSSRYLVKRTGEKVFLECVQDMDHENMFWYRQDPGLGLRLIYFSYDVKMKEKGDIPEGYSVSREKKERFSLILESASTNQTSMYLCASSLVQARTEAFFGQGTRLTVV.

J is TRBJ2-3 and V is TRBV18, with 10 bases matching TRBD2. Per germline, CDR1 KGHSH and CDR2 LQKENI. Losses at the gene ends were 3 bases for V and 5 bases for J; bases not matched to a gene: 11. CDR3 length: 17 amino acids. The CDR3 DNA reads TGTGCCAGCTCACCCCCGACTAGCGGGTGGGCTAGAGATACGCAGTATTTT. Its protein product is CASSPPTSGWARDTQYF.

This chain joins TRBV27 and TRBJ2-4; 8 positions match TRBD1. V dropped 8 bases and J dropped 2; count of bases not matched to a gene: 5. This CDR3 region has 14 residues. Germline lookup yields CDR1 MNHEY and CDR2 SMNVEV (reference sequence). The CDR3: CASGQGLTKNIQYF. CDR3 sequence (DNA): TGTGCCAGCGGACAGGGTTTAACCAAAAACATTCAGTACTTC.

This sequence joins TRBV11-3 and TRBJ2-1; 9 nucleotides align to TRBD2. Unmatched junction bases numbered 6, after V lost 1 base and J lost 8 bases. The germline V gene encodes CDR1 SGHNT and CDR2 YENEEA. The CDR3 has 15 amino acids. CDR3 region: CASSLGGRAGDEQFF. Written as DNA, the CDR3 is TGTGCCAGCAGCTTAGGCGGGAGGGCGGGGGATGAGCAGTTCTTC.

The chain has TRBV28 and TRBJ1-2; D is possibly TRBD1 (5 bases). The length of the CDR3 is 12 residues. Germline assignment: CDR1 MDHEN and CDR2 SYDVKM. Between the trimmed V and J ends, which lost 6 bases and 4 bases, there was a span of 9 bases. CDR3 sequence: CASSTGIYGYTF. The CDR3 nucleotides are TGTGCCAGCAGCACAGGAATCTATGGCTACACCTTC.

The V call is TRBV9, the J call TRBJ1-1; no reliable D call. Germline CDR1 is SGDLS and CDR2 is YYNGEE. This CDR3 spans 14 amino acids. V was trimmed by 4 bases and J by 2 bases, leaving 12 bases between them. Here the CDR3 reads CASSPHVGNTEAFF. The CDR3 DNA is TGTGCCAGCAGCCCCCACGTGGGAAACACTGAAGCTTTCTTT.

V gene TRBV2 combines with J gene TRBJ1-3; TRBD1 is a possible D gene (5 bases). V gave up 0 bases and J gave up 1 base, with 16 bases separating them. Germline V gene lookup returns CDR1 SNHLY and CDR2 FYNNEI. This CDR3 contains 18 residues. CDR3 nucleotides: TGTGCCAGCAGTGAAGCGGGTTCGAGGGGAAGGTCTGGAAACACCATATATTTT. Translation gives CASSEAGSRGRSGNTIYF.

The V call is TRBV24-1, the J call TRBJ2-1; a possible D gene is TRBD2 (5 bases). CDR1 KGHDR and CDR2 SFDVKD come from the germline V gene. CDR3 length: 13 residues. Trimming shortened V by 9 bases and J by 5 bases, and 13 bases separated the two germline ends. The chain's CDR3 is CATRGQRNNEQFF. The CDR3 DNA follows: TGTGCCACCCGAGGGCAGAGAAACAATGAGCAGTTCTTC.

J is TRBJ1-1 and V is TRBV7-2, with a possible D match to TRBD1 (6 bases). The V gene's germline CDR1 is SGHTA and CDR2 FQGNSA. The CDR3 has 16 residues. Trimming pared 2 bases from V and 1 base from J, leaving 14 bases between. In DNA, the CDR3 is TGTGCCAGCAGCTTATCGCCCCAAGGGGGGAACACTGAAGCTTTCTTT. Translated: CASSLSPQGGNTEAFF.

This rearrangement joins TRBV3-1 (or the pseudogene TRBV3-2) to TRBJ2-4; weak D call: TRBD2 (7 bases). Germline values: CDR1 LGHDT, CDR2 YNNKEL (reference sequence). The ends were cut back, 4 bases at V and 0 bases at J, with 13 bases in the middle. CDR3 size: 16 residues. CDR3 sequence reads: CASSPRRGGAKNIQYF. The CDR3 nucleotides are TGTGCCAGCAGCCCGCGTAGGGGGGGAGCCAAAAACATTCAGTACTTC.

This chain connects TRBV5-6 to TRBJ1-3; D call uncertain. Germline CDR1 SGHDT, CDR2 YYEEEE. The CDR3 contains 14 residues. Trimming removed 4 bases at V and 0 bases at J, with 8 bases between. CDR3 in amino acids: CASSGEGSGNTIYF. The CDR3 DNA is TGTGCCAGCAGCGGAGAGGGCTCTGGAAACACCATATATTTT. Full variable domain (remainder filled in from reference TRBV5-6 and TRBJ1-3): DAGVTQSPTHLIKTRGQQVTLRCSPKSGHDTVSWYQQALGQGPQFIFQYYEEEERQRGNFPDRFSGHQFPNYSSELNVNALLLGDSALYLCASSGEGSGNTIYFGEGSWLTVV.

In this sample, this clone turned up once. The DNA for the CDR3 is TGCGCCAGCAGCCCTGGACCTAGCGGGGCCGGCAATGAGCAGTTCTTC. Encoded protein: CASSPGPSGAGNEQFF. This chain uses TRBV5-1 with TRBJ2-1; TRBD2 matches at 9 bases. Germline loops: CDR1 SGHRS, CDR2 YFSETQ. This CDR3 has 16 amino acids. J lost 6 bases, V lost 4 bases, and 11 bases had no gene match. The full variable domain, completed using reference TRBV5-1 and TRBJ2-1, is KAGVTQTPRYLIKTRGQQVTLSCSPISGHRSVSWYQQTPGQGLQFLFEYFSETQRNKGNFPGRFSGRQFSNSRSEMNVSTLELGDSALYLCASSPGPSGAGNEQFFGPGTRLTVL.

The gene calls are TRBV5-6 and TRBJ1-1; 9 positions agree with TRBD1. Germline V gene lookup returns CDR1 SGHDT and CDR2 YYEEEE. This CDR3 is built from 15 residues. Trimming took 4 bases from V and 0 from J; bases not matched to a gene: 4. The CDR3 spells CASSRGTGLNTEAFF. The CDR3, as DNA: TGTGCCAGCAGCAGGGGGACAGGGCTGAACACTGAAGCTTTCTTT. Full variable domain (outside the CDR3, taken from reference TRBV5-6 and TRBJ1-1): DAGVTQSPTHLIKTRGQQVTLRCSPKSGHDTVSWYQQALGQGPQFIFQYYEEEERQRGNFPDRFSGHQFPNYSSELNVNALLLGDSALYLCASSRGTGLNTEAFFGQGTRLTVV.

The J gene is TRBJ1-2, the V gene TRBV5-1, with D possibly TRBD1 on 5 matching bases. Trimming stripped 3 bases from V and 0 bases from J, with 15 bases between. There are 16 residues in the CDR3. CDR1 is SGHRS and CDR2 is YFSETQ in the germline V gene. The CDR3, as DNA: TGCGCCAGCAGCTGGGACGGAATAACTTCTAACTATGGCTACACCTTC. Protein sequence: CASSWDGITSNYGYTF. Full variable domain (remainder filled in from reference TRBV5-1 and TRBJ1-2): KAGVTQTPRYLIKTRGQQVTLSCSPISGHRSVSWYQQTPGQGLQFLFEYFSETQRNKGNFPGRFSGRQFSNSRSEMNVSTLELGDSALYLCASSWDGITSNYGYTFGSGTRLTVV.

This clone came up once. The rearrangement joins TRBV6-4 to TRBJ2-4; 8 bases fit TRBD1. J was trimmed by 8 bases and V by 7 bases; bases with no gene match: 16. From germline, CDR1 is MRHNA and CDR2 SNTAGT. This CDR3 contains 16 residues. The CDR3 region is CASNPGTGHYADIQYF. CDR3 nucleotide sequence: TGTGCCAGCAACCCCGGGACAGGCCACTACGCGGACATTCAGTACTTC.

The rearrangement joins TRBV27 to TRBJ2-3; 7 nucleotides agree with TRBD2. Germline V CDR1 and CDR2: MNHEY, SMNVEV (reference sequence). V lost 4 bases to trimming and J lost 3 bases; unmatched junction nucleotides: 10. The CDR3 consists of 16 residues. The CDR3 spells CASSSRGGKLTDTQYF. Written as DNA, the CDR3 is TGTGCCAGCAGTTCCCGCGGGGGAAAACTTACAGATACGCAGTATTTT.

V gene TRBV20-1 combines with J gene TRBJ2-3, with D possibly being TRBD2 (5 bases). Trimming left V 7 bases short and J 1 base short, with 6 bases between. The CDR3 extends over 11 amino acids. Germline CDR1 reads DFQATT; CDR2 reads SNEGSKA (reference sequence). The DNA for the CDR3 is TGCAGTGACGGGGGCACAGATACGCAGTATTTT. Residues: CSDGGTDTQYF.

The chain's CDR3 is CASSFSSGGAFETQYF. The CDR3 DNA reads as TGTGCCAGCAGCTTCTCGAGCGGGGGGGCCTTTGAGACCCAGTACTTC. The chain couples TRBV9 to TRBJ2-5, with 10 bases aligning to TRBD2. CDR1 is SGDLS, CDR2 YYNGEE, per germline. This CDR3 comprises 16 residues. V lost 4 bases, J lost 5 bases, and 11 bases stayed unmatched.

The chain links TRBV28 to TRBJ2-7; weak D call: TRBD2 (5 bases). The CDR3 runs 15 residues. CDR1 MDHEN and CDR2 SYDVKM come from the germline V gene. Trimming pared 3 bases from V and 2 bases from J, leaving 14 bases between. The DNA of the CDR3 is TGTGCCAGCAGTTTTATCCTTGGACTTACCTACGAGCAGTACTTC. It specifies CASSFILGLTYEQYF.

The gene calls are TRBV4-1 and TRBJ2-3, with unresolved D. CDR1 is MGHRA, CDR2 YSYEKL, per germline. The CDR3 extends over 13 amino acids. Trimming left V 2 bases short and J 3 bases short, with 6 bases between. The CDR3 here is CASSQTATDTQYF. The DNA for the CDR3 is TGCGCCAGCAGCCAAACAGCTACAGATACGCAGTATTTT.

The V gene is TRBV6-5, the J gene TRBJ1-1; the D is unclear. Germline V gene sequence: CDR1 MNHEY, CDR2 SVGAGI. The ends were cut back, 2 bases at V and 1 base at J, with 8 bases in the middle. The CDR3 consists of 14 residues. CDR3 in amino acids: CASSYVATNTEAFF. The CDR3 bases are TGTGCCAGCAGTTACGTTGCCACGAACACTGAAGCTTTCTTT.

This chain links TRBV19 with TRBJ2-7; D remains ambiguous. Germline assignment: CDR1 LNHDA and CDR2 SQIVND (reference sequence). This CDR3 region has 11 residues. V dropped 3 bases and J dropped 13 bases, with 13 bases sitting between them. CDR3 protein: CASSIQAEVYF. The CDR3 DNA reads as TGTGCCAGTAGTATTCAGGCTGAAGTATACTTC.

The chain uses TRBV2 and TRBJ1-1, with a weak D call TRBD1 (6 bases). Trimming took off 7 bases at V and 6 bases at J, with 12 bases between the two ends. The CDR3 sequence is 12 residues long. The germline gives CDR1 SNHLY, CDR2 FYNNEI. The CDR3 sequence: CASKGRGAEAFF. The CDR3 nucleotides are TGTGCCAGCAAGGGGAGGGGGGCTGAAGCTTTCTTT.

The V and J genes are TRBV5-4 and TRBJ1-1; no reliable D call. Germline V gene lookup returns CDR1 SGHNT and CDR2 YYREEE (reference sequence). With 3 bases removed from V and 3 bases from J, the gap between germline ends came to 9 bases. The CDR3 has 13 amino acids. The CDR3 DNA reads as TGTGCCAGCAGCTCAGGACGTGACACTGAAGCTTTCTTT. This codes for CASSSGRDTEAFF.

The chain couples TRBV7-9 to TRBJ2-1; 7 bases match TRBD2. Germline V gives CDR1 SEHNR, CDR2 FQNEAQ (reference sequence). This CDR3 spans 17 amino acids. Trimming took 5 bases from V and 6 from J; bases not matched to a gene: 16. The CDR3 region has the DNA TGTGCCAGCAGCCTCCCCGGCGGCCTAGCGGCCCGCAATGAGCAGTTCTTC. Encoded protein: CASSLPGGLAARNEQFF.

The chain has TRBV20-1 and TRBJ2-3; D unresolved. Germline assignment: CDR1 DFQATT and CDR2 SNEGSKA (reference sequence). The V gene lost 8 bases and the J gene lost 2 bases, with 5 bases spanning the gap. This CDR3 comprises 10 residues. CDR3 in amino acids: CSTATDTQYF. The CDR3 DNA reads as TGCAGTACCGCCACAGATACGCAGTATTTT.